One sample yielded the 15 T cell receptor beta chains listed below, sequenced in a study of human T cells and chemical hapten exposure. Each CDR3 protein is one row after TCRdb ran MiXCR on the RACE reads. The table has more than 100,000 distinct CDR3 sequences, approximately 14% seen once. Time point specified: patch test 1, 2 weeks after DPC sensitization. Treatment: therapeutic diphenylcyclopropenone sensitization with weekly scalp DPC. The source was whole blood, collected in connection with sensitization to the hapten diphenylcyclopropenone (DPC). The receptors derive from a man between 18 and 29 years old with alopecia areata. Some clones in this sample may be carry-over from other donors' samples.

The CDR3 nucleotides read TGTGCCAGCAGTGGACAGGGGGCCGGGGCCAACGTCCTGACTTTC. Amino acids: CASSGQGAGANVLTF. The chain joins TRBV28 to TRBJ2-6, with 11 nucleotides matching TRBD1. The V segment lost 5 bases and the J segment 4 bases; nucleotides outside the gene matches: 1. CDR1 and CDR2 from the germline V gene are MDHEN and SYDVKM. The CDR3 consists of 15 residues.

This clonotype was detected a few times. V and J are TRBV7-9 and TRBJ2-1, with 11 bases that match TRBD1. From germline, CDR1 is SEHNR and CDR2 FQNEAQ (reference sequence). CDR3 size: 19 residues. V lost 1 base and J lost 5; bases outside the gene matches: 13. The chain's CDR3 is CASSLDRLRTGGLNNEQFF. CDR3 sequence (DNA): TGTGCCAGCAGCTTAGATCGCCTTAGGACAGGGGGCCTTAACAATGAGCAGTTCTTC.

The sample holds a few counts of this clonotype. J is TRBJ1-2 and V is TRBV6-5; the match to TRBD1 covers 7 bases. V trimming: 5 bases; J trimming: 2 bases; junction bases outside the gene matches: 5. Germline V lookup: CDR1 MNHEY, CDR2 SVGAGI. The CDR3 consists of 14 residues. The CDR3 is CASSIQGMNYGYTF. For the CDR3, the DNA is TGTGCCAGCAGTATACAGGGGATGAACTATGGCTACACCTTC.

Ten or more counts support this clonotype. The genes are TRBV5-1 and TRBJ2-7, with 10 bases lining up with TRBD1. Per the germline V gene, CDR1 is SGHRS and CDR2 is YFSETQ. The CDR3 sequence is 15 residues long. V gave up 0 bases and J gave up 3 bases; unmatched junction bases: 3. In nucleotides, the CDR3 is TGCGCCAGCAGCTTGGTTGGGACAGGGGACTACGAGCAGTACTTC. It codes for CASSLVGTGDYEQYF.

This rearrangement joins TRBV24-1 to TRBJ2-2, with 9 bases identical to TRBD1. V shed 6 bases and J 4 bases; nucleotides not matched to a gene: 5. Germline V gives CDR1 KGHDR, CDR2 SFDVKD. This CDR3 spans 15 amino acids. The CDR3 protein is CATSSTGGVTGELFF. The CDR3 DNA is TGTGCCACCAGTAGCACAGGGGGCGTCACCGGGGAGCTGTTTTTT.

This clonotype has just a few counts. The V gene is TRBV7-6, the J gene TRBJ2-7; 8 nucleotides align to TRBD1. The CDR3 runs to 13 residues. Germline V gene lookup returns CDR1 SGHVS and CDR2 FNYEAQ. After removal of 6 bases from V and 4 bases from J, the junction contained 5 bases not matched to a gene. The CDR3 nucleotides are TGTGCCAGCAGTCATAGACAGGGGTACGAGCAGTACTTC. Translated, it gives CASSHRQGYEQYF.

This clonotype was picked up a small number of times. V gene TRBV10-1 combines with J gene TRBJ1-3; D call uncertain. V was pared by 0 bases and J by 4 bases, with 7 bases between. The germline gives CDR1 WNHNN, CDR2 SYGVQD (reference sequence). There are 14 residues in the CDR3. DNA for the CDR3: TGCGCCAGCAGTGAGTCCGAGGCGGGAAACACCATATATTTT. As protein: CASSESEAGNTIYF.

This sequence joins TRBV7-7 and TRBJ2-3, with 7 nucleotides matching TRBD2. The CDR3 extends over 18 amino acids. V was clipped by 4 bases and J by 0 bases; unmatched bases: 13. Germline values: CDR1 SSHAT, CDR2 FNYEAQ (reference sequence). CDR3 amino acids: CASSWRLAPNSSTDTQYF. Written as DNA, the CDR3 is TGTGCCAGCAGCTGGAGACTAGCCCCCAATTCTAGCACAGATACGCAGTATTTT.

A remark on this clonotype: A junction boundary mismatches the germline segment, possibly from a read error. The rearrangement uses TRBV7-9 and TRBJ2-2, with a weak D call TRBD2 (5 bases). The CDR3 consists of 15 residues. CDR1 and CDR2 (germline): SEHNR, FQNEAQ (reference sequence). CDR3 region: CASRPPRTEVGKLFF. The CDR3 DNA sequence: TGTGCCAGCAGACCTCCCCGGACCGAGGTCGGGAAGCTGTTTTTT.

This clonotype appeared many times. J is TRBJ1-1 and V is TRBV7-8; D unresolved. Trimming took 0 bases from V and 0 from J, leaving 8 bases between them. Germline CDR1 is SGHVS and CDR2 is FQNEAQ. The CDR3 has 15 amino acids. The CDR3 sequence is CASSLASRLNTEAFF. CDR3 DNA: TGTGCCAGCAGCTTAGCATCCAGGTTGAACACTGAAGCTTTCTTT. Full variable domain (remainder filled in from reference TRBV7-8 and TRBJ1-1): GAGVSQSPRYKVAKRGQDVALRCDPISGHVSLFWYQQALGQGPEFLTYFQNEAQLDKSGLPSDRFFAERPEGSVSTLKIQRTQQEDSAVYLCASSLASRLNTEAFFGQGTRLTVV.

The chain combines TRBV7-9 with TRBJ1-1; 9 positions match TRBD1. CDR3 length equals 15 residues. Per germline, CDR1 SEHNR and CDR2 FQNEAQ (reference sequence). The V and J ends lost 6 bases and 1 base, in that order; junction bases with no gene match: 6. The CDR3 DNA is TGTGCCAGCAGATTGACAGGGGGAGGGAACACTGAAGCTTTCTTT. Its protein is CASRLTGGGNTEAFF.

The CDR3 DNA reads as TGTGCCAGCAGCTTAGCGGGGGGCCGTCCTGTGGAGCAGTACTTC. This gives the protein CASSLAGGRPVEQYF. The chain is built from TRBV7-2 and TRBJ2-7, with D tentatively TRBD1 or TRBD2 (6 bases each). V was cut by 0 bases and J by 7 bases, with 16 bases left in between. Looked up from germline, CDR1 is SGHTA and CDR2 is FQGNSA. This CDR3 has 15 residues.

The chain combines TRBV29-1 with TRBJ2-2; 7 bases map to TRBD2. Germline-derived CDR1 and CDR2 are SQVTM and ANQGSEA. The CDR3 sequence is 15 residues long. V dropped 6 bases and J dropped 4; count of bases not matched to a gene: 11. CDR3 in DNA: TGCAGCGTCCGCCACGCCGGGACTATCACCGGGGAGCTGTTTTTT. It is translated as CSVRHAGTITGELFF.

This chain uses TRBV9 with TRBJ1-5; D is perhaps TRBD1 (5 bases). Trimming shortened V by 0 bases and J by 5 bases, and 9 bases separated the two germline ends. Germline assignment: CDR1 SGDLS and CDR2 YYNGEE. The length of the CDR3 is 14 residues. The CDR3 sequence is CASSVEARDQPQHF. CDR3 coding DNA: TGTGCCAGCAGCGTAGAGGCCAGGGATCAGCCCCAGCATTTT.

This clonotype appeared a few times. This chain joins TRBV9 and TRBJ1-1; D unresolved. This CDR3 comprises 14 residues. The V end was cut by 3 bases, the J end by 5 bases, with 14 bases between. Germline CDR1 and CDR2: SGDLS and YYNGEE. The CDR3 sequence is CASSASAAGTEAFF. The CDR3 bases are TGTGCCAGCAGCGCCTCTGCAGCCGGGACTGAAGCTTTCTTT.